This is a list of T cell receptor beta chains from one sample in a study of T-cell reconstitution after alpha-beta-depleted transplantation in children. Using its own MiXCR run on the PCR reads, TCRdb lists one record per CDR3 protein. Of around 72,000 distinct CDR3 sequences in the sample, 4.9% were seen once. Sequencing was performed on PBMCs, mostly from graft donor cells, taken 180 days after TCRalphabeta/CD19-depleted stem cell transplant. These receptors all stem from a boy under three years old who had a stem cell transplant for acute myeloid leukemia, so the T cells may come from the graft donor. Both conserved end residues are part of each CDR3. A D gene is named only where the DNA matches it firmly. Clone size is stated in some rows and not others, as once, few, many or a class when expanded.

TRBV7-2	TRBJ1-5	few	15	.	TGTGCCAGCAGCTTAGAATATGACAGATATCAGCCCCAGCATTTT	CASSLEYDRYQPQHF
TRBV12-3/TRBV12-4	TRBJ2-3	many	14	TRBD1	TGTGCCAGCAGTTCGGACAGGAGCACAGATACGCAGTATTTT	CASSSDRSTDTQYF
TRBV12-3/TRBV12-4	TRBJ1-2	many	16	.	TGTGCCAGCAACCCTGGGGTCCTCCTCTCTAACTATGGCTACACCTTC	CASNPGVLLSNYGYTF
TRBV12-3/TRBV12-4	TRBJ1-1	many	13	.	TGTGCCAGCAGTTTAACTACGAACACTGAAGCTTTCTTT	CASSLTTNTEAFF
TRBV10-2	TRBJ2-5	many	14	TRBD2	TGCGCCAGCACCGGAGAGCGGGGGGGCAAGACCCAGTACTTC	CASTGERGGKTQYF
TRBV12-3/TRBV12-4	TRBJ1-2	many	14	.	TGTGCCAGCAGTTTACAGTCAATCTCGAATGGCTACACCTTC	CASSLQSISNGYTF
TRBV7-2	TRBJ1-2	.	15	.	TGTGCCAGCAGCTTAGCTGCCCCGATGGGCCATGGCCACACCTTC	CASSLAAPMGHGHTF
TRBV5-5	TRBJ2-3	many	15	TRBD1	TGTGCCAGCAGCTTGGGGACAGGGATCACAGATACGCAGTATTTT	CASSLGTGITDTQYF
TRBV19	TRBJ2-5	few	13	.	TGTGCCAGTAGTGCACAGGGAGGAGAGACCCAGTACTTC	CASSAQGGETQYF
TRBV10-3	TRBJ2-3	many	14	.	TGTGCCAGCGAAAAGGGGTCCTTGACAGATACGCAGTATTTT	CASEKGSLTDTQYF
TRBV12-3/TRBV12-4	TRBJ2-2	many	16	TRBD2	TGTGCCAGCACCCGTCCGGGGGGGGCTGGCACCGGGGAGCTGTTTTTT	CASTRPGGAGTGELFF
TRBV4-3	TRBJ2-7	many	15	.	TGCGCCAGCAGCCAAGATAACAGGAGTCCCTACGAGCAGTACTTC	CASSQDNRSPYEQYF
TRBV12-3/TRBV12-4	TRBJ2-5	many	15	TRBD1	TGTGCCAGCAGTCGGACAGGGGGTCGCGATAAGACCCAGTACTTC	CASSRTGGRDKTQYF
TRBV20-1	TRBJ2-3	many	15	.	TGCAGTGCTAGAGAACCCCAGCTGGCGGCAGATACGCAGTATTTT	CSAREPQLAADTQYF